This T cell receptor beta chain is from a study of blood T cell repertoires in COVID-19. Study context: The samples span acute and convalescent COVID-19 from the United States, Italy and Spain. The cDNA or gDNA used as material had been derived from T cells, B-cell-depleted T cells, or PBMCs.

Looked up from germline, CDR1 is KGHSH and CDR2 is LQKENI. This CDR3 has 17 amino acids. With 3 bases removed from V and 2 bases from J, the gap between germline ends came to 18 bases. Cohorts were based on clinical histories the participants reported. TCRdb's table, derived via immunoSEQ multiplex PCR, lists solely in-frame clones and lacks some. The table includes 300,000 to 400,000 clones, 80% to 90% detected once. The sequencing sample was made of PBMCs or T cells enriched from blood (not recorded which). This clonotype was obtained from a woman between 40 and 55 years old with acute COVID-19. The rearrangement uses TRBV18 and TRBJ2-3; tentatively, D is TRBD2 (5 bases). The chain's CDR3 is CASSPIIQRRPTDTQYF. CDR3 bases: TGTGCCAGCTCACCCATAATCCAGCGGAGACCCACAGATACGCAGTATTTT.